This T cell receptor (beta chain) was sequenced in a study of patients and donors after allogeneic stem cell transplantation. The CDR3 runs 14 residues. Germline assignment: CDR1 SGHRS and CDR2 YFSETQ. V dropped 4 bases and J dropped 3; count of bases not matched to a gene: 6. From the RT-PCR reads, TCRdb called clonotypes with MiXCR, one entry per CDR3 protein. This table holds 400,000 to 500,000 distinct CDR3 sequences, around 15% found once. The sequencing input was blood, either unsorted or a sorted T cell fraction (not recorded which). This chain links TRBV5-1 with TRBJ1-2; TRBD1 matches at 7 bases. The sequence was collected from a human donor who was either an allogeneic HSCT recipient or a stem cell or donor lymphocyte infusion donor (not recorded which). It is not recorded whose cells these are; they may come from a transplant donor. The CDR3 nucleotides are TGCGCCAGCAGCCAACTCAGGGGGTACTATGGCTACACCTTC. As protein: CASSQLRGYYGYTF.